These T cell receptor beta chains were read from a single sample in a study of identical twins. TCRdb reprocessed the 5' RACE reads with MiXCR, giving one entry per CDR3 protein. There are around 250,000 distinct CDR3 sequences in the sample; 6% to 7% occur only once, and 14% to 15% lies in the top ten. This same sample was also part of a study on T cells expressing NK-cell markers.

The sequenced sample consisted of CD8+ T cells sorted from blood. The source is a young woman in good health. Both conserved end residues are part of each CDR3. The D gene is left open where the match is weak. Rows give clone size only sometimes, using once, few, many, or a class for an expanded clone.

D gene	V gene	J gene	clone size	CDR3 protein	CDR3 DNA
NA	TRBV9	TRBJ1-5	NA	CASSVDLGGQPQHF	TGTGCCAGCAGCGTAGACTTGGGGGGCCAGCCCCAGCATTTT
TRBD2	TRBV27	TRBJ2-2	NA	CASSLASGAAGELFF	TGTGCCAGCAGTTTGGCTAGCGGGGCGGCCGGGGAGCTGTTTTTT
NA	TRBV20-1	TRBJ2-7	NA	CSASVLGGGNSYEQYF	TGCAGTGCTAGCGTGCTTGGGGGGGGCAACTCCTACGAGCAGTACTTC
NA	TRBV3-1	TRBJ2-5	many	CASSLKTGPRNQETQYF	TGTGCCAGCAGCCTGAAAACGGGGCCGCGGAACCAAGAGACCCAGTACTTC
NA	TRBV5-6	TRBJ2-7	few	CASMGRDPGSQYF	TGTGCCAGCATGGGGCGGGACCCGGGGTCGCAGTACTTC
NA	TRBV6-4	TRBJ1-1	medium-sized	CASSDSGGDTEAFF	TGTGCCAGCAGTGACTCAGGAGGCGACACTGAAGCTTTCTTT
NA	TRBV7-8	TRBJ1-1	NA	CASSLTRSNTEAFF	TGTGCCAGCAGCCTGACAAGATCGAACACTGAAGCTTTCTTT
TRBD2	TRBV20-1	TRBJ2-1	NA	CSATSGGRSNNEQFF	TGCAGTGCCACTAGCGGGGGGCGCTCCAACAATGAGCAGTTCTTC
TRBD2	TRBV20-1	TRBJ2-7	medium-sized	CSAASSGRGYEQYF	TGCAGTGCTGCCTCTAGCGGGAGGGGCTACGAGCAGTACTTC
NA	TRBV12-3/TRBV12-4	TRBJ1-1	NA	CASWKGILNTEAFF	TGTGCCAGTTGGAAGGGGATTCTGAACACTGAAGCTTTCTTT
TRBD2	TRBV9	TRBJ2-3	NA	CASSVTAGVTDTQYF	TGTGCCAGCAGCGTAACAGCGGGGGTCACAGATACGCAGTATTTT
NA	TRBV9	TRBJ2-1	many	CASSLGLYNEQFF	TGTGCCAGCAGCCTCGGGCTTTACAATGAGCAGTTCTTC
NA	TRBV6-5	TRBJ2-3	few	CASSYSISGTDTQYF	TGTGCCAGCAGTTACTCGATTAGCGGCACAGATACGCAGTATTTT
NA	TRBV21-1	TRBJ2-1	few	CATVSGMSCPWEQFF	TGTGCCACCGTGTCGGGAATGAGTTGCCCTTGGGAGCAGTTCTTC
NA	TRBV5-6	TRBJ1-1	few	CASSHTRSNSEAFF	TGTGCCAGCAGCCACACTAGATCAAATTCTGAAGCTTTCTTT
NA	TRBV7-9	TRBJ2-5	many	CASSHVDSFGQTQYF	TGTGCCAGCAGCCATGTTGACAGCTTCGGGCAGACCCAGTACTTC
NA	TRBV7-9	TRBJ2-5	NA	CASSLLGAGGETQYF	TGTGCCAGCAGCTTGTTAGGAGCGGGTGGTGAGACCCAGTACTTC
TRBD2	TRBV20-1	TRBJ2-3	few	CSAPTSPAPRSQYF	TGCAGTGCTCCGACTAGCCCAGCCCCAAGATCGCAGTATTTT
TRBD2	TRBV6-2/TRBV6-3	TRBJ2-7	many	CASSYGAGAYEQYF	TGTGCCAGCAGTTACGGGGCGGGAGCCTACGAGCAGTACTTC
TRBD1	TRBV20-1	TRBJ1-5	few	CSARDREQPQHF	TGCAGTGCCCGGGACAGGGAACAGCCCCAGCATTTT
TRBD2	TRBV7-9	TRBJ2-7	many	CASSPREAKYEQYF	TGTGCCAGCAGCCCCCGGGAGGCTAAATACGAGCAGTACTTC
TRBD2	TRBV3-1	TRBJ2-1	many	CASSPGTSGVNEQFF	TGTGCCAGCAGCCCCGGGACTAGCGGGGTCAATGAGCAGTTCTTC
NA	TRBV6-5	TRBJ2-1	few	CASSYSDSTYNEQFF	TGTGCCAGCAGTTACTCGGACAGCACCTACAATGAGCAGTTCTTC
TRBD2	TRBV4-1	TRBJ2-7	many	CASSQDQLAGAYEQYF	TGCGCCAGCAGCCAAGATCAATTAGCGGGGGCCTACGAGCAGTACTTC
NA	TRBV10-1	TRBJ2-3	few	CATGSWGTDTQYF	TGCGCTACGGGCAGCTGGGGCACAGATACGCAGTATTTT
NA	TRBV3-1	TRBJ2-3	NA	CASSQDPRGTDTQYF	TGTGCCAGCAGCCAAGATCCAAGGGGCACAGATACGCAGTATTTT
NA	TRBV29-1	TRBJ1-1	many	CSVEDGGVEAFF	TGCAGCGTTGAAGATGGGGGGGTCGAAGCTTTCTTT
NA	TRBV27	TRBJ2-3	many	CASSAYRVPSSTDTQYF	TGTGCCAGCAGTGCCTACAGGGTACCCTCTAGCACAGATACGCAGTATTTT
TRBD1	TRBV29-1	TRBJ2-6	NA	CSVGDRELSGANVLTF	TGCAGCGTAGGGGACAGGGAGCTCTCTGGGGCCAACGTCCTGACTTTC
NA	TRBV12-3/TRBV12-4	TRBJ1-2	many	CASSLVGETNYGYTF	TGTGCCAGCAGTTTAGTGGGGGAAACTAACTATGGCTACACCTTC
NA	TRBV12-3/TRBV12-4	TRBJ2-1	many	CASSTNLGIYNEQFF	TGTGCCAGCAGTACCAACCTGGGCATATACAATGAGCAGTTCTTC
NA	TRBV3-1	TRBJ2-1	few	CASSQDRRLYSYNEQFF	TGTGCCAGCAGCCAAGATCGGAGACTCTACTCCTACAATGAGCAGTTCTTC
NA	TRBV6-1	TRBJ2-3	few	CASSPLTADTQYF	TGTGCCAGCAGCCCCCTGACAGCAGATACGCAGTATTTT
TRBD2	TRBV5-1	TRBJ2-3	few	CASSWAGGGTDTQYF	TGCGCCAGCAGCTGGGCCGGGGGGGGCACAGATACGCAGTATTTT
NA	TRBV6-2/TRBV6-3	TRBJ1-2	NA	CASSFRVNYGYTF	TGTGCCAGCAGTTTTCGGGTAAACTATGGCTACACCTTC